The 24 T cell receptor beta chains below were found in one sample sequenced in a study of shared clonotypes between healthy human individuals. TCRdb's copy holds only in-frame clones and misses some; the assay was immunoSEQ multiplex PCR. Of approximately 530,000 clones in the sample, about 96% were seen once. Sample: naive CD4+ T cells sorted from blood. Sample subset: CD45RA+ positively selected. Source of these receptors: a woman in her thirties in good health.

This clone was picked up one time. The J gene is TRBJ2-7, the V gene TRBV27; D not resolved. V lost 5 bases, J lost 3 bases, and 11 bases lay in between. The CDR3 has 13 residues. The germline V gene encodes CDR1 MNHEY and CDR2 SMNVEV (reference sequence). In nucleotides, the CDR3 is TGTGCCAGCAGTCCCACCTTCGGCTACGAGCAGTACTTC. Translated: CASSPTFGYEQYF.

V and J are TRBV7-8 and TRBJ1-4; 10 bases map to TRBD1. There are 14 residues in the CDR3. The V gene end was trimmed by 1 base and the J gene end by 7 bases; junction bases not matched to a gene: 0. CDR1 is SGHVS and CDR2 is FQNEAQ in the germline V gene. The CDR3 DNA reads TGTGCCAGCAGCTTAGGGACAGGGGGTGAAAAACTGTTTTTT. Translating it yields CASSLGTGGEKLFF.

This clone was detected only once. The rearrangement uses TRBV10-3 and TRBJ2-7, with TRBD2 matching 10 bases. V shed 6 bases, J shed 4 bases, and the junction held 9 bases outside the gene matches. Looked up from germline, CDR1 is ENHRY and CDR2 is SYGVKD. There are 15 residues in the CDR3. DNA of the CDR3: TGTGCCATCAGGAACCGGACTAGCGGAGTGTACGAGCAGTACTTC. Its protein product is CAIRNRTSGVYEQYF.

The gene calls are TRBV7-9 and TRBJ1-3; 7 positions agree with TRBD1. J gave up 0 bases and V 1 base, and 9 bases lay outside the gene matches. CDR3 length equals 18 residues. Germline lookup yields CDR1 SEHNR and CDR2 FQNEAQ (reference sequence). Here the CDR3 DNA reads TGTGCCAGCAGCTTAGAGAGGACAGGAATTATCTCTGGAAACACCATATATTTT. Its protein is CASSLERTGIISGNTIYF.

The chain links TRBV28 to TRBJ1-4; D call uncertain. Trimming removed 2 bases from V and 0 bases from J, with 13 bases in between. Germline values: CDR1 MDHEN, CDR2 SYDVKM. CDR3 length equals 17 residues. DNA of the CDR3: TGTGCCAGCAGTTTAATCACAAACTATGCAACTAATGAAAAACTGTTTTTT. It specifies CASSLITNYATNEKLFF.

V and J are TRBV6-5 and TRBJ1-2, with D possibly TRBD1 on 5 matching bases. CDR1 is MNHEY, CDR2 SVGAGI, per germline. Trimming pared 4 bases from V and 5 bases from J, leaving 14 bases between. CDR3 size: 14 residues. The chain's CDR3 is CASSLTRALYGYTF. The CDR3 region has the DNA TGTGCCAGCAGTTTAACCAGGGCCCTTTATGGCTACACCTTC.

The J gene is TRBJ2-5, the V gene TRBV21-1; the D call in the table, TRBD1, was not verified against the DNA. TRBV21-1 is a listed pseudogene. The CDR3 spans 16 residues. The CDR3 reads CASSKRISDRQETQYF. The CDR3 DNA is TGTGCCAGCAGCAAACGAATATCGGACAGACAAGAGACCCAGTACTTC.

This chain connects TRBV19 to TRBJ2-3; perhaps TRBD1 as D (5 bases). V dropped 3 bases and J dropped 2 bases, with 12 bases sitting between them. The CDR3 contains 15 residues. The germline CDR1 and CDR2 sequences are LNHDA and SQIVND (reference sequence). CDR3 DNA: TGTGCCAGTAGTATCCGCAGGGCAGACACAGATACGCAGTATTTT. Translation: CASSIRRADTDTQYF.

The chain is built from TRBV18 and TRBJ2-2; D gene unclear. Trimming took off 2 bases at V and 4 bases at J, with 5 bases between the two ends. The CDR3 totals 13 residues. The germline gives CDR1 KGHSH, CDR2 LQKENI. In nucleotides, the CDR3 is TGTGCCAGCTCACCAATGCGCACCGGGGAGCTGTTTTTT. Protein: CASSPMRTGELFF.

This chain links TRBV28 with TRBJ2-7, with 7 bases fitting TRBD2. The ends lost 6 bases at V and 2 bases at J; junction bases unmatched: 10. Germline-derived CDR1 and CDR2 are MDHEN and SYDVKM. The CDR3 totals 15 residues. The CDR3, as DNA: TGTGCCAGCAGGCGCACTAGCGCGAGTCCCTACGAGCAGTACTTC. Residues: CASRRTSASPYEQYF. The full variable domain, its missing parts supplied by reference TRBV28 and TRBJ2-7, is DVKVTQSSRYLVKRTGEKVFLECVQDMDHENMFWYRQDPGLGLRLIYFSYDVKMKEKGDIPEGYSVSREKKERFSLILESASTNQTSMYLCASRRTSASPYEQYFGPGTRLTVT.

In nucleotides, the CDR3 is TGTGCCAGTAGTTCGTACCAAGAGACCCAGTACTTC. This codes for CASSSYQETQYF. The chain uses TRBV19 and TRBJ2-5; D is unresolved. Trimming took off 5 bases at V and 0 bases at J, with 4 bases between the two ends. The CDR3 contains 12 residues. Germline CDR1 LNHDA, CDR2 SQIVND (reference sequence).

V usage is TRBV19 and J usage is TRBJ2-7, with 7 bases matching TRBD2. V was clipped by 1 base and J by 0 bases; unmatched bases: 6. This CDR3 is built from 16 residues. Germline-derived CDR1 and CDR2 are LNHDA and SQIVND (reference sequence). Here the CDR3 reads CASSIGGGGSSYEQYF. The CDR3 DNA reads as TGTGCCAGTAGTATAGGAGGCGGGGGAAGCTCCTACGAGCAGTACTTC.

The rearrangement uses TRBV5-1 and TRBJ2-1; D is undetermined. Trimming removed 2 bases at V and 4 bases at J, with 10 bases between. The CDR3 contains 14 residues. Per germline, CDR1 SGHRS and CDR2 YFSETQ. DNA for the CDR3: TGCGCCAGCAGCTTTTTACCCCATTACAATGAGCAGTTCTTC. Encoded protein: CASSFLPHYNEQFF.

This rearrangement joins TRBV5-4 to TRBJ2-6, with D uncertain. V was cut by 4 bases and J by 2 bases, with 7 bases left in between. The CDR3 runs to 14 residues. CDR1 is SGHNT and CDR2 is YYREEE in the germline V gene (reference sequence). CDR3 loop: CASSLRTGANVLTF. CDR3 nucleotide sequence: TGTGCCAGCAGCCTGAGGACTGGGGCCAACGTCCTGACTTTC.

J is TRBJ1-5 and V is TRBV2; D is unclear. The length of the CDR3 is 12 residues. Trimming left V 3 bases short and J 9 bases short, with 9 bases between. Germline CDR1 is SNHLY and CDR2 is FYNNEI. CDR3 amino acids: CASSDSGSPQHF. In nucleotides, the CDR3 is TGTGCCAGCAGTGACAGTGGTTCGCCCCAGCATTTT. Full variable domain (outside the CDR3, taken from reference TRBV2 and TRBJ1-5): EPEVTQTPSHQVTQMGQEVILRCVPISNHLYFYWYRQILGQKVEFLVSFYNNEISEKSEIFDDQFSVERPDGSNFTLKIRSTKLEDSAMYFCASSDSGSPQHFGDGTRLSIL.

The chain links TRBV28 to TRBJ1-3; D not certain. Germline lookup yields CDR1 MDHEN and CDR2 SYDVKM. V lost 5 bases and J 0 bases, leaving 5 bases between the germline ends. The CDR3 has 13 residues. CDR3 sequence reads: CASSDHSGNTIYF. The CDR3 DNA follows: TGTGCCAGCAGTGACCACTCTGGAAACACCATATATTTT.

The chain carries TRBV7-6 and TRBJ2-7; D call uncertain. The length of the CDR3 is 15 residues. V shed 2 bases and J shed 0 bases, with 11 bases lying between them. Germline CDR1 SGHVS, CDR2 FNYEAQ. This CDR3 is CASSLQSTGSYEQYF. The CDR3 DNA is TGTGCCAGCAGCTTACAGAGCACGGGCTCCTACGAGCAGTACTTC. The full variable domain, its missing parts supplied by reference TRBV7-6 and TRBJ2-7, is GAGVSQSPRYKVTKRGQDVALRCDPISGHVSLYWYRQALGQGPEFLTYFNYEAQQDKSGLPNDRFSAERPEGSISTLTIQRTEQRDSAMYRCASSLQSTGSYEQYFGPGTRLTVT.

The chain uses TRBV27 and TRBJ2-1; D remains unclear. Germline loops: CDR1 MNHEY, CDR2 SMNVEV (reference sequence). V lost 2 bases, J lost 4 bases, and 9 bases lay in between. The CDR3 sequence is 14 residues long. The CDR3 DNA sequence: TGTGCCAGCAGTTTACAACGGGCATACAATGAGCAGTTCTTC. This sequence encodes CASSLQRAYNEQFF.

The V and J genes are TRBV5-4 and TRBJ2-7, with 7 bases lining up with TRBD2. Germline V gene lookup returns CDR1 SGHNT and CDR2 YYREEE (reference sequence). The J segment lost 2 bases and the V segment lost 5 bases, leaving 10 bases of the junction unmatched. This CDR3 has 15 residues. The CDR3 sequence: CASSHPGLPPYEQYF. DNA of the CDR3: TGTGCCAGCAGTCACCCGGGACTACCGCCCTACGAGCAGTACTTC.

The CDR3 DNA reads as TGTGCCAGCGCCGGACTAGAGGTCCGACGGAGAATCGAGCAGTACTTC. It translates to CASAGLEVRRRIEQYF. This chain uses TRBV11-2 with TRBJ2-7, with 7 bases lining up with TRBD2. Trimming cost V 8 bases and J 6 bases; bases outside gene matches: 19. CDR1 SGHAT and CDR2 FQNNGV come from the germline V gene. This CDR3 region has 16 residues.

The chain recombines TRBV11-2 with TRBJ2-7; 12 bases align to TRBD2. V lost 2 bases, J lost 3 bases, and 8 bases stayed unmatched. Germline CDR1 reads SGHAT; CDR2 reads FQNNGV. This CDR3 comprises 17 residues. The CDR3 sequence is CASSLRPGTSGHYEQYF. In nucleotides, the CDR3 is TGTGCCAGCAGCTTAAGACCCGGGACTAGCGGGCACTACGAGCAGTACTTC.

This chain joins TRBV5-4 and TRBJ2-2; D is unclear. This CDR3 comprises 16 residues. The ends were cut back, 1 base at V and 0 bases at J, with 10 bases in the middle. Germline V gene data show CDR1 as SGHNT and CDR2 as YYREEE (reference sequence). The CDR3 DNA follows: TGTGCCAGCAGCTTGAATGGACGCACGAACACCGGGGAGCTGTTTTTT. This encodes CASSLNGRTNTGELFF. The full variable domain, with the rest looked up from reference TRBV5-4 and TRBJ2-2, is ETGVTQSPTHLIKTRGQQVTLRCSSQSGHNTVSWYQQALGQGPQFIFQYYREEENGRGNFPPRFSGLQFPNYSSELNVNALELDDSALYLCASSLNGRTNTGELFFGEGSRLTVL.

This chain connects TRBV19 to TRBJ1-4; TRBD1 is a possible D gene (6 bases). Germline CDR1 reads LNHDA; CDR2 reads SQIVND (reference sequence). With 4 bases removed from V and 2 bases from J, the gap between germline ends came to 14 bases. The CDR3 spans 16 residues. The CDR3: CASSTTRGHTNEKLFF. CDR3 DNA: TGTGCCAGTAGTACGACTAGGGGACATACTAATGAAAAACTGTTTTTT. The whole variable domain, filled in from reference TRBV19 and TRBJ1-4, reads DGGITQSPKYLFRKEGQNVTLSCEQNLNHDAMYWYRQDPGQGLRLIYYSQIVNDFQKGDIAEGYSVSREKKESFPLTVTSAQKNPTAFYLCASSTTRGHTNEKLFFGSGTQLSVL.

This chain connects TRBV5-6 to TRBJ2-7; no firm D call. The germline V gene encodes CDR1 SGHDT and CDR2 YYEEEE. Trimming shortened V by 0 bases and J by 2 bases, and 9 bases separated the two germline ends. This CDR3 has 14 amino acids. The CDR3 region has the DNA TGTGCCAGCAGCTTGGGACCAGTCCCCTACGAGCAGTACTTC. Its protein is CASSLGPVPYEQYF. Combining the CDR3 with reference TRBV5-6 and TRBJ2-7 gives the whole variable domain DAGVTQSPTHLIKTRGQQVTLRCSPKSGHDTVSWYQQALGQGPQFIFQYYEEEERQRGNFPDRFSGHQFPNYSSELNVNALLLGDSALYLCASSLGPVPYEQYFGPGTRLTVT.